The source of this TCR beta chain is a study of blood T cell repertoires in COVID-19. Study context: The study drew acute and convalescent COVID-19 samples from the United States, Italy and Spain. Sources were T cells, B-cell-depleted T cells, or PBMCs; the material itself was cDNA or gDNA.

V gave up 4 bases and J gave up 1 base; unmatched junction bases: 8. The CDR3 spans 18 residues. Germline V lookup: CDR1 SGHDT, CDR2 YYEEEE. Authors' methods: The authors estimated nucleated cell counts from reference gene primer amplification. Here immunoSEQ multiplex PCR was the method, and the copy in TCRdb shows in-frame clones only, minus some. The DNA was the basis for D and trimming; V, J and clone size are from that table. Here the sample spans some 250,000 clones, 85% to 90% being singletons. Sequences were obtained from peripheral blood. This TCR derives from a middle-aged woman who had recovered from COVID-19. V is TRBV5-6 and J is TRBJ2-7, with TRBD2 matching 16 bases. The CDR3 DNA is TGTGCCAGCAGCCCGAAGAGGGGACTAGCGGGAGGGTCCTACGAGCAGTACTTC. Translated, it gives CASSPKRGLAGGSYEQYF.